These 24 T cell receptor beta chains were sequenced from one sample in a study of T cells in Graves' hyperthyroidism and ophthalmopathy. From RNA transcripts, TCR beta CDR3 regions were amplified. RT-PCR in the first round (using the HTBI primer set) targeted the TCR CDR3. TCRdb reanalysed the multiplex PCR reads using MiXCR and keeps one entry per CDR3 protein. Of about 710,000 distinct CDR3 sequences listed, about 16% are singletons. The sequenced sample consisted of blood. Receptors were obtained from a man between 18 and 29 years old with Graves' hyperthyroidism.

This clonotype was detected many times. J is TRBJ1-3 and V is TRBV2, with a tentative D call TRBD1 (5 bases). Trimming left V 7 bases short and J 0 bases short, with 13 bases between. Per germline, CDR1 SNHLY and CDR2 FYNNEI. This CDR3 region has 15 residues. CDR3 amino acids: CASTRPGHSGNTIYF. CDR3 DNA sequence: TGTGCCAGCACCCGACCCGGACACTCTGGAAACACCATATATTTT.

This clonotype was seen more than once but under ten times. The chain joins TRBV18 to TRBJ2-7; 12 positions agree with TRBD2. CDR3 size: 13 residues. Germline CDR1 is KGHSH and CDR2 is LQKENI. V was pared by 8 bases and J by 2 bases, with 1 base of the junction left unmatched. In DNA form, the CDR3 reads TGTGCCAGCCGGACTAGCGGGGCCTACGAGCAGTACTTC. Encoded protein: CASRTSGAYEQYF.

Many counts were recorded for this clonotype. This chain connects TRBV28 to TRBJ2-7; D possibly uses TRBD1 or TRBD2 (5 bases each). CDR3 size: 14 residues. Germline V gene data show CDR1 as MDHEN and CDR2 as SYDVKM. Trimming stripped 6 bases from V and 2 bases from J, with 14 bases between. The CDR3 region has the DNA TGTGCCAGCAGCCACCGGGACGGAGCCTACGAGCAGTACTTC. This gives the protein CASSHRDGAYEQYF. Variable domain in full (rest from reference TRBV28 and TRBJ2-7): DVKVTQSSRYLVKRTGEKVFLECVQDMDHENMFWYRQDPGLGLRLIYFSYDVKMKEKGDIPEGYSVSREKKERFSLILESASTNQTSMYLCASSHRDGAYEQYFGPGTRLTVT.

V usage is TRBV18 and J usage is TRBJ2-2, with D unclear. CDR1 is KGHSH, CDR2 LQKENI, per germline. The CDR3 runs 14 residues. Trimming took off 3 bases at V and 4 bases at J, with 9 bases between the two ends. The CDR3 is CASSPDGPTGELFF. The CDR3 bases are TGTGCCAGCTCACCCGACGGGCCCACCGGGGAGCTGTTTTTT.

This clonotype was counted many times. The V gene is TRBV12-3 or TRBV12-4, the J gene TRBJ1-2; TRBD1 matches 9 bases. CDR3 length equals 15 residues. With V trimmed by 2 bases and J by 6 bases, 7 bases remained unmatched. DNA of the CDR3: TGTGCCAGCAGTTTACCTCCGGGACAGGGCGATGGCTACACCTTC. Translated, it gives CASSLPPGQGDGYTF.

This clonotype was counted at least ten times. The rearrangement joins TRBV2 to TRBJ2-7; D unresolved. CDR1 and CDR2 (germline): SNHLY, FYNNEI. V gave up 11 bases and J gave up 3 bases, with 11 bases separating them. CDR3 length: 11 residues. CDR3 DNA sequence: TGTGCCGGTACCAAGAGCTACGAGCAGTACTTC. It yields the protein CAGTKSYEQYF.

The V and J genes are TRBV7-8 and TRBJ2-1; D is unresolved. Germline assignment: CDR1 SGHVS and CDR2 FQNEAQ. Trimming pared 0 bases from V and 4 bases from J, leaving 19 bases between. The CDR3 is 18 amino acids. The CDR3 DNA reads as TGTGCCAGCAGCTTAGCGATCTTCCGGGCCCCCGGGTACAATGAGCAGTTCTTC. Encoded protein: CASSLAIFRAPGYNEQFF.

Only a few counts were recorded for this clonotype. The chain has TRBV20-1 and TRBJ1-2; D uncertain. Trimming left V 1 base short and J 4 bases short, with 16 bases between. CDR1 is DFQATT and CDR2 is SNEGSKA in the germline V gene (reference sequence). The CDR3 is 15 amino acids. Here the CDR3 reads CSARVFGEDLYGYTF. The DNA of the CDR3 is TGCAGTGCTAGAGTATTCGGGGAAGACCTCTATGGCTACACCTTC.

This chain joins TRBV19 and TRBJ2-7; TRBD2 matches 8 bases. The germline gives CDR1 LNHDA, CDR2 SQIVND (reference sequence). This CDR3 has 13 amino acids. The junction had 11 bases not matched to a gene; V was cut back by 10 bases and J by 6 bases. CDR3 sequence reads: CATGEREGLEQYF. The CDR3 DNA follows: TGTGCCACCGGAGAACGGGAGGGCCTCGAGCAGTACTTC.

This clonotype occurred a few times. The chain couples TRBV7-9 to TRBJ2-5, with D possibly being TRBD1 (6 bases). The CDR3 totals 16 residues. V lost 7 bases and J lost 1, with 19 bases in between. Germline V gene sequence: CDR1 SEHNR, CDR2 FQNEAQ (reference sequence). Here the CDR3 reads CASTFRGHRGQETQYF. The CDR3, as DNA: TGTGCCAGCACTTTCAGGGGCCACCGGGGCCAAGAGACCCAGTACTTC.

The chain employs TRBV15 and TRBJ2-2, with a tentative D call TRBD2 (5 bases). The V end lost 1 base, the J end lost 6 bases, and 12 bases lay between the germline ends. Per the germline V gene, CDR1 is LNHNV and CDR2 is YYDKDF (reference sequence). The CDR3 consists of 15 residues. CDR3 DNA sequence: TGTGCCACCAGCAGAGGCCCGGAGGACGCCGGGGAGCTGTTTTTT. It codes for CATSRGPEDAGELFF.

At least ten counts were recorded for this clonotype. Here the CDR3 reads CASSRNPGLAGQETQYF. Written as DNA, the CDR3 is TGTGCCAGCAGCCGTAATCCGGGACTAGCGGGTCAAGAGACCCAGTACTTC. The J gene is TRBJ2-5, the V gene TRBV11-2; 12 bases line up with TRBD2. The CDR3 consists of 17 residues. Trimming cost V 5 bases and J 2 bases; bases outside gene matches: 9. The germline V gene has CDR1 SGHAT and CDR2 FQNNGV.

The chain employs TRBV24-1 and TRBJ2-2; 7 bases match TRBD1. Trimming took 4 bases from V and 3 from J; bases not matched to a gene: 7. The germline V gene has CDR1 KGHDR and CDR2 SFDVKD. CDR3 size: 16 residues. The CDR3 DNA reads TGTGCCACCAGTGACTACGAGGGACAGTACACCGGGGAGCTGTTTTTT. Translated: CATSDYEGQYTGELFF.

This chain uses TRBV16 with TRBJ1-5; D remains unclear. The CDR3 loop spans 13 amino acids. V dropped 10 bases and J dropped 1 base, with 11 bases sitting between them. The germline CDR1 and CDR2 sequences are KGHSY and FQNENV. CDR3 DNA sequence: TGTGCCACTATGGAGGGAAGCAATCAGCCCCAGCATTTT. Translated, it gives CATMEGSNQPQHF. Full variable domain (rest looked up from reference TRBV16 and TRBJ1-5): GEEVAQTPKHLVRGEGQKAKLYCAPIKGHSYVFWYQQVLKNEFKFLISFQNENVFDETGMPKERFSAKCLPNSPCSLEIQATKLEDSAVYFCATMEGSNQPQHFGDGTRLSIL.

The table lists this clonotype with a few counts. The chain has TRBV3-1 and TRBJ2-4; TRBD2 is a possible D gene (6 bases). The CDR3 is 17 amino acids. Trimming cost V 2 bases and J 0 bases, with 14 bases left between them. Germline V lookup: CDR1 LGHDT, CDR2 YNNKEL (reference sequence). The CDR3 DNA reads as TGTGCCAGCAGCCAATCGGGACTGAGGTTAGCCAAAAACATTCAGTACTTC. Protein sequence: CASSQSGLRLAKNIQYF.

This clonotype was seen more than once but under ten times. The V gene is TRBV5-6, the J gene TRBJ2-7; 7 bases match TRBD2. CDR1 SGHDT and CDR2 YYEEEE come from the germline V gene. The V gene end was trimmed by 2 bases and the J gene end by 4 bases; junction bases not matched to a gene: 9. The CDR3 contains 15 residues. The CDR3 DNA sequence: TGTGCCAGCAGCTTCGGAAATAGCGGGTCGTACGAGCAGTACTTC. It specifies CASSFGNSGSYEQYF.

This clonotype was seen repeatedly, ten times or more. This chain connects TRBV20-1 to TRBJ2-7; D may be TRBD1 (5 bases). V dropped 7 bases and J dropped 5 bases, with 12 bases sitting between them. The CDR3 covers 11 residues. Germline V CDR1 and CDR2: DFQATT, SNEGSKA (reference sequence). CDR3 sequence (DNA): TGCAGTGGCCAAGGGGCTGACGAGCAGTACTTC. Protein sequence: CSGQGADEQYF.

This chain connects TRBV30 to TRBJ2-7, with 7 positions matching TRBD2. The CDR3 has 13 residues. Germline trimming cut 5 bases from V and 3 bases from J; bases unmatched to any gene: 7. The germline V gene has CDR1 GTSNPN and CDR2 SVGIG (reference sequence). CDR3: CAWGAGDHYEQYF. The CDR3 bases are TGTGCCTGGGGGGCGGGGGACCACTACGAGCAGTACTTC.

This clonotype has a count of ten or more. The V and J genes are TRBV18 and TRBJ2-7; 8 nucleotides match TRBD1. From germline, CDR1 is KGHSH and CDR2 LQKENI. The CDR3 totals 14 residues. J lost 4 bases, V lost 5 bases, and 7 bases had no gene match. The CDR3 region is CASSSDREGYEQYF. The CDR3, as DNA: TGTGCCAGCTCATCGGACAGGGAAGGTTACGAGCAGTACTTC.

This clonotype was recorded many times. The chain has TRBV12-3 or TRBV12-4 and TRBJ2-6; a weak D match, TRBD1 (5 bases). The CDR3 loop spans 16 amino acids. The V gene lost 5 bases and the J gene lost 0 bases, with 11 bases spanning the gap. Here the CDR3 DNA reads TGTGCCAGCAGTACCGGAGACAGCTCTGGGGCCAACGTCCTGACTTTC. Protein: CASSTGDSSGANVLTF.

This clonotype was counted many times. The chain couples TRBV24-1 to TRBJ2-1, with 9 bases fitting TRBD1. Germline V lookup: CDR1 KGHDR, CDR2 SFDVKD. V gave up 2 bases and J gave up 6 bases; unmatched junction bases: 7. The CDR3 is 16 residues long. CDR3 amino acids: CATSDYEDRGGNEQFF. In nucleotides, the CDR3 is TGTGCCACCAGTGATTACGAGGACAGGGGAGGCAATGAGCAGTTCTTC.

The chain is built from TRBV20-1 and TRBJ2-7; D is unclear. Between the trimmed V and J ends, which lost 1 base and 3 bases, there was a span of 10 bases. The CDR3 contains 13 residues. Germline assignment: CDR1 DFQATT and CDR2 SNEGSKA (reference sequence). Written as DNA, the CDR3 is TGCAGTGCTAGAGCCTCCGGAGACTACGAGCAGTACTTC. Translating it yields CSARASGDYEQYF.

This clonotype has only a few counts. The chain is built from TRBV9 and TRBJ2-1; 10 bases are shared with TRBD2. Trimming cost V 3 bases and J 8 bases; bases outside gene matches: 11. Germline assignment: CDR1 SGDLS and CDR2 YYNGEE. CDR3 length equals 16 residues. The CDR3 is CASSEGLAEGLHEQFF. CDR3 nucleotide sequence: TGTGCCAGCAGCGAAGGACTAGCGGAGGGGCTTCATGAGCAGTTCTTC.

This clonotype turned up a few times. The chain is built from TRBV9 and TRBJ2-7; D is possibly TRBD1 (6 bases). The germline gives CDR1 SGDLS, CDR2 YYNGEE. With 2 bases removed from V and 0 bases from J, the gap between germline ends came to 12 bases. The CDR3 sequence is 15 residues long. CDR3 sequence: CASSVTGHSSYEQYF. DNA of the CDR3: TGTGCCAGCAGCGTTACAGGGCACAGCTCCTACGAGCAGTACTTC.